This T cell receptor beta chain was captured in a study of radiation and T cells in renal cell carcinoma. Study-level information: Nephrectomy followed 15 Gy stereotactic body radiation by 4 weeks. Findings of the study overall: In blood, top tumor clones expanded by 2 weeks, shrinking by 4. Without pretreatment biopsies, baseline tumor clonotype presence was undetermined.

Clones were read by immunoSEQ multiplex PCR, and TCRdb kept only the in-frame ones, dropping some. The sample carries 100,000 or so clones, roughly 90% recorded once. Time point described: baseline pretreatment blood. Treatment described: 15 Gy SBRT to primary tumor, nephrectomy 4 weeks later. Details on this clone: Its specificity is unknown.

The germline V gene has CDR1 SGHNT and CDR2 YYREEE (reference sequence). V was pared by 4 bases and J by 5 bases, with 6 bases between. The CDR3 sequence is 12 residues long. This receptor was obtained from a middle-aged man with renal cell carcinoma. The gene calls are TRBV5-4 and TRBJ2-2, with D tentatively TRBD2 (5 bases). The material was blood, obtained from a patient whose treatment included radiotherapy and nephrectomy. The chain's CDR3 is CASSRGTGELFF. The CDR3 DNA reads TGTGCCAGCAGCCGAGGGACCGGGGAGCTGTTTTTT. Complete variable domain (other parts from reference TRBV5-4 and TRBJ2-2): ETGVTQSPTHLIKTRGQQVTLRCSSQSGHNTVSWYQQALGQGPQFIFQYYREEENGRGNFPPRFSGLQFPNYSSELNVNALELDDSALYLCASSRGTGELFFGEGSRLTVL.